This entry describes one TCR beta chain. This sample is part of a study of blood T cell repertoires in COVID-19. The junction had 12 bases not matched to a gene; V was cut back by 2 bases and J by 7 bases. The CDR3 runs 15 residues. Germline V gene lookup returns CDR1 SGHNT and CDR2 YYREEE (reference sequence). TCRdb's copy holds only in-frame clones and misses some; the assay was immunoSEQ multiplex PCR. The sample consists of about 220,000 clones, approximately 86% of them appearing once. The sample was peripheral blood. The clonotype was recovered from a woman aged 80 or older with acute or convalescent COVID-19. The chain recombines TRBV5-4 with TRBJ2-7, with 7 bases fitting TRBD2. The CDR3 loop is CASSFGVSGVREQYF. As DNA, the CDR3 is TGTGCCAGCAGCTTCGGGGTGAGCGGGGTCCGGGAGCAGTACTTC. The variable domain in full, completed from reference TRBV5-4 and TRBJ2-7, reads ETGVTQSPTHLIKTRGQQVTLRCSSQSGHNTVSWYQQALGQGPQFIFQYYREEENGRGNFPPRFSGLQFPNYSSELNVNALELDDSALYLCASSFGVSGVREQYFGPGTRLTVT.